This TCR beta chain originates from a study of CD8+ T cells in alopecia areata. As for the study in general: Administration of oral tofacitinib to treated patients was at 5 to 10 mg twice daily.

The study, taken as a whole, reports: Just one nonresponder means the tie between baseline CD8+ expansion and response stays uncertain.

This clone was detected only a few times. Antigen unknown. Treatment of the sample: oral pan-JAK inhibitor, 5-10 mg twice daily. CDR1 is SGHRS and CDR2 is YFSETQ in the germline V gene. The trim removed 5 bases at V and 3 bases at J, leaving 11 bases unmatched. The CDR3 runs to 16 residues. Reverse transcription of extracted RNA yielded cDNA, which provided the sequencing template. Only in-frame clones appear in the TCRdb table, and some are missing; sequencing was by immunoSEQ multiplex PCR. Of around 190,000 clones in the sample, 50% to 70% were seen once. The J gene is TRBJ2-3, the V gene TRBV5-1; 8 positions match TRBD1. The sequences come from CD4+ T cells sorted from blood, collected around week 50, from a patient treated with tofacitinib. The TCR sequence derives from a human donor with alopecia areata. CDR3 DNA sequence: TGCGCCAGCAGTTCCCACCCAGGACAGGGTACAGATACGCAGTATTTT. Translating it yields CASSSHPGQGTDTQYF. Complete variable domain (other parts from reference TRBV5-1 and TRBJ2-3): KAGVTQTPRYLIKTRGQQVTLSCSPISGHRSVSWYQQTPGQGLQFLFEYFSETQRNKGNFPGRFSGRQFSNSRSEMNVSTLELGDSALYLCASSSHPGQGTDTQYFGPGTRLTVL.